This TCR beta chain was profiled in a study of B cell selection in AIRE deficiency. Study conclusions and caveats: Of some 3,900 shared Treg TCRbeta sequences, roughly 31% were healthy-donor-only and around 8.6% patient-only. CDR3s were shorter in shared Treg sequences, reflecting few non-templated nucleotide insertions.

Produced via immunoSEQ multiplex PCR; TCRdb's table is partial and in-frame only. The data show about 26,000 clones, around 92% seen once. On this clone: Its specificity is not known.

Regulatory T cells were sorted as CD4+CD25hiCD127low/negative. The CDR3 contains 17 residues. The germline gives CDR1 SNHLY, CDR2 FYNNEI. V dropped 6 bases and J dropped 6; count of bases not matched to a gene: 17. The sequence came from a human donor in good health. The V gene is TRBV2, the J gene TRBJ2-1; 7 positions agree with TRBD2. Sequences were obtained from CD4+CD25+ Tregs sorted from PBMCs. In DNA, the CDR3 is TGTGCCAGCAGGACCCCTCTAGGCCGCGGGGGAGGCAATGAGCAGTTCTTC. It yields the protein CASRTPLGRGGGNEQFF. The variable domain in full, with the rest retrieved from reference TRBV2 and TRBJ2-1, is EPEVTQTPSHQVTQMGQEVILRCVPISNHLYFYWYRQILGQKVEFLVSFYNNEISEKSEIFDDQFSVERPDGSNFTLKIRSTKLEDSAMYFCASRTPLGRGGGNEQFFGPGTRLTVL.